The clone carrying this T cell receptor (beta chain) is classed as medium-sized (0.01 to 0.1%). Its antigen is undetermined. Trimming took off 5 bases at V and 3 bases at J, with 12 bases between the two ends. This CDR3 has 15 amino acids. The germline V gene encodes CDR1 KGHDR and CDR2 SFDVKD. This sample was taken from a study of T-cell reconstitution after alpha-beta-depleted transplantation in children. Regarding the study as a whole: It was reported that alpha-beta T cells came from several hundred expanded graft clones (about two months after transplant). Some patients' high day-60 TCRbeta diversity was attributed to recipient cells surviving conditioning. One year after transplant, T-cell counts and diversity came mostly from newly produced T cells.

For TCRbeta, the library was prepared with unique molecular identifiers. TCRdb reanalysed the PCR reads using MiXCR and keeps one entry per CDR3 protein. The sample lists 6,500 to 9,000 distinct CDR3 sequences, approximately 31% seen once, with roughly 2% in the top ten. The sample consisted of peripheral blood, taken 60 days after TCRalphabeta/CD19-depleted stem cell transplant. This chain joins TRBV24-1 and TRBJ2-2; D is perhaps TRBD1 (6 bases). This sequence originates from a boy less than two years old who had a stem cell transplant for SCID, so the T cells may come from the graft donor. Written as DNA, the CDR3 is TGTGCCACCAGTGTTGGGGCAGGGGACACCGGGGAGCTGTTTTTT. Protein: CATSVGAGDTGELFF.